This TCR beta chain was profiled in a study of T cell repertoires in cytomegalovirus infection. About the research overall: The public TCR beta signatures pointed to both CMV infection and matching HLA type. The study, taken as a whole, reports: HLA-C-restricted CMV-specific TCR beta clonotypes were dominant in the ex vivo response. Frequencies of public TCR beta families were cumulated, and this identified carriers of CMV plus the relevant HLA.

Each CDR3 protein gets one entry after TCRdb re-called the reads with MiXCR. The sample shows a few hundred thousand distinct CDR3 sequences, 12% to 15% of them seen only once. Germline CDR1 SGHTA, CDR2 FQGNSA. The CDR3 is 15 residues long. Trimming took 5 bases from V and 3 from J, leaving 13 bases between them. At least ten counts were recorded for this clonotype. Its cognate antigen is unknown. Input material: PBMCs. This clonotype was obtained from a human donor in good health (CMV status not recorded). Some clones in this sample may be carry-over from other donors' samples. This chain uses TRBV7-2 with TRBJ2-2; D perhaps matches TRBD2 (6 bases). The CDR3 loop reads CASSLEASDTGELFF. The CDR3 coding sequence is TGTGCCAGCAGCCTCGAGGCTAGCGACACCGGGGAGCTGTTTTTT.